A single sample gave rise to the 18 T cell receptor beta chains below, sequenced in a study of neurological immune-mediated disorders. TCRdb passed the 5' RACE reads through MiXCR, listing each CDR3 protein once. The sample has around 130,000 distinct CDR3 sequences; more than 2.5% are singletons. What was sequenced was PBMCs. All receptors come from a woman in her thirties with multiple sclerosis.

This clonotype came up many times. The chain is built from TRBV12-3 or TRBV12-4 and TRBJ2-3; TRBD2 matches at 10 bases. Trimming took 3 bases from V and 0 from J; bases not matched to a gene: 12. This CDR3 is built from 19 residues. The DNA of the CDR3 is TGTGCCAGCAGTTTGACTAGCGGGTACCCACCGACTAGCACAGATACGCAGTATTTT. It encodes CASSLTSGYPPTSTDTQYF.

This clonotype was detected many times. The chain employs TRBV5-1 and TRBJ2-2; D unresolved. This CDR3 region has 12 residues. Germline values: CDR1 SGHRS, CDR2 YFSETQ. The V and J ends lost 7 bases and 1 base respectively, with 5 bases between them. CDR3 bases: TGCGCCAGCCAGCGGAACACCGGGGAGCTGTTTTTT. Translation: CASQRNTGELFF.

This clonotype has at least ten counts. The J gene is TRBJ2-3, the V gene TRBV25-1, with D perhaps assigned TRBD1 or TRBD2 (5 bases each). V gave up 4 bases and J gave up 3 bases, with 11 bases separating them. Germline V gene lookup returns CDR1 MGHDK and CDR2 SYGVNS. This CDR3 contains 14 residues. CDR3 sequence (DNA): TGTGCCAGCAGTGGGGACGTAGGGACAGATACGCAGTATTTT. Amino acids: CASSGDVGTDTQYF.

This clonotype was observed a few times. A single base separates this from a much larger clone, so it may be a read error. This chain connects TRBV10-3 to TRBJ1-1; D remains unclear. CDR1 is ENHRY, CDR2 SYGVKD, per germline. The CDR3 sequence is 15 residues long. Trimming pared 1 base from V and 5 bases from J, leaving 14 bases between. The CDR3 DNA sequence: TGTGCCATCAGTGAGTACTTTAGCAGAGGGACTGAAGCTTTCTTT. Amino acid sequence: CAISEYFSRGTEAFF.

The chain carries TRBV11-2 and TRBJ1-2; 10 positions match TRBD1. V was pared by 5 bases and J by 4 bases, with 7 bases of the junction left unmatched. Germline-derived CDR1 and CDR2 are SGHAT and FQNNGV. The CDR3 sequence is 15 residues long. The CDR3 coding sequence is TGTGCCAGCAGCGAAGCCGGGACAGGGGCCTATGGCTACACCTTC. Translation: CASSEAGTGAYGYTF.

This clonotype was observed at least ten times. V and J are TRBV7-9 and TRBJ2-1; 8 nucleotides line up with TRBD2. J gave up 9 bases and V 4 bases, and 8 bases lay outside the gene matches. The CDR3 runs 14 residues. From germline, CDR1 is SEHNR and CDR2 FQNEAQ (reference sequence). CDR3 in amino acids: CASSYGGSGGEQFF. In nucleotides, the CDR3 is TGTGCCAGCAGCTACGGTGGGAGCGGGGGTGAGCAGTTCTTC.

This clonotype was seen repeatedly, ten times or more. V is TRBV20-1 and J is TRBJ1-2; D is possibly TRBD1 (6 bases). Trimming took 4 bases from V and 8 from J, leaving 14 bases between them. The germline V gene has CDR1 DFQATT and CDR2 SNEGSKA (reference sequence). The length of the CDR3 is 12 residues. CDR3 residues: CSATGGARGYTF. In DNA, the CDR3 is TGCAGTGCTACTGGGGGGGCGAGAGGCTACACCTTC.

The chain is built from TRBV11-3 and TRBJ2-3; D unresolved. Trimming removed 3 bases at V and 4 bases at J, with 5 bases between. This CDR3 region has 12 residues. CDR1 and CDR2 (germline): SGHNT, YENEEA. CDR3 residues: CASSLNADTQYF. For the CDR3, the DNA is TGTGCCAGCAGCTTGAACGCAGATACGCAGTATTTT.

This clonotype was observed at least ten times. This chain joins TRBV20-1 and TRBJ1-6; D is unclear. CDR3 length: 14 residues. Germline CDR1 reads DFQATT; CDR2 reads SNEGSKA (reference sequence). V lost 0 bases to trimming and J lost 6 bases, with 9 bases between them. DNA for the CDR3: TGCAGTGCTAGAGATTCTTTCGCTAATTCACCCCTCCACTTT. Amino acid sequence: CSARDSFANSPLHF.

This clonotype was detected ten times or more. V gene TRBV5-1 combines with J gene TRBJ2-1; TRBD1 agrees at 7 bases. The J segment lost 12 bases and the V segment lost 0 bases, leaving 6 bases of the junction unmatched. The CDR3 loop spans 13 amino acids. Germline loops: CDR1 SGHRS, CDR2 YFSETQ. In DNA form, the CDR3 reads TGCGCCAGCAGCTTGGTGGACAGGCAAAGGCAGTTCTTC. Residues: CASSLVDRQRQFF.

The J gene is TRBJ2-6, the V gene TRBV5-4; D uncertain. The CDR3 has 17 amino acids. The V end was cut by 5 bases, the J end by 0 bases, with 15 bases between. Germline V gene sequence: CDR1 SGHNT, CDR2 YYREEE (reference sequence). CDR3 protein: CASSSPGLPSGANVLTF. CDR3 nucleotides: TGTGCCAGCAGTTCCCCGGGCCTGCCCTCTGGGGCCAACGTCCTGACTTTC. The whole variable domain, filled in from reference TRBV5-4 and TRBJ2-6, reads ETGVTQSPTHLIKTRGQQVTLRCSSQSGHNTVSWYQQALGQGPQFIFQYYREEENGRGNFPPRFSGLQFPNYSSELNVNALELDDSALYLCASSSPGLPSGANVLTFGAGSRLTVL.

This clonotype was found many times. The chain is built from TRBV29-1 and TRBJ1-1, with a possible D match to TRBD1 (6 bases). Germline loops: CDR1 SQVTM, CDR2 ANQGSEA. This CDR3 is 18 amino acids long. Trimming cost V 0 bases and J 4 bases, with 24 bases left between them. CDR3 in amino acids: CSVEDPVGWGARSTEAFF. The CDR3 coding sequence is TGCAGCGTTGAAGATCCAGTCGGGTGGGGGGCGCGGAGCACTGAAGCTTTCTTT.

There are many counts of this clonotype. The chain couples TRBV19 to TRBJ1-1, with D unresolved. The V end was cut by 4 bases, the J end by 0 bases, with 12 bases between. CDR1 and CDR2 (germline): LNHDA, SQIVND (reference sequence). The CDR3 totals 15 residues. The CDR3 sequence: CASSRHERMNTEAFF. The CDR3 coding sequence is TGTGCCAGTAGTAGACATGAGAGGATGAACACTGAAGCTTTCTTT.

This clonotype came up many times. The chain has TRBV7-9 and TRBJ1-3, with D hard to call. Germline V lookup: CDR1 SEHNR, CDR2 FQNEAQ (reference sequence). This CDR3 contains 15 residues. Trimming removed 7 bases at V and 4 bases at J, with 17 bases between. The CDR3 loop reads CASTLLAGPGNTIYF. The CDR3 DNA is TGTGCCAGCACCCTACTAGCAGGACCGGGAAACACCATATATTTT.

The table lists this clonotype with many counts. The chain has TRBV5-1 and TRBJ2-7, with no clear D. CDR3 size: 12 residues. The V and J ends lost 4 bases and 3 bases respectively, with 8 bases between them. The germline CDR1 and CDR2 sequences are SGHRS and YFSETQ. CDR3 loop: CASSGVHYEQYF. Here the CDR3 DNA reads TGCGCCAGCAGCGGTGTGCACTACGAGCAGTACTTC.

This clonotype was counted many times. The chain combines TRBV20-1 with TRBJ2-7; D uncertain. The V gene lost 2 bases and the J gene lost 3 bases, with 11 bases spanning the gap. The CDR3 runs to 13 residues. Germline values: CDR1 DFQATT, CDR2 SNEGSKA (reference sequence). The CDR3 nucleotides read TGCAGTGCTAGACAGGCTGCTGGCTACGAGCAGTACTTC. Translation gives CSARQAAGYEQYF.

This clonotype was counted ten times or more. The rearrangement links TRBV5-1 to TRBJ2-3, with no clear D. With 4 bases removed from V and 0 bases from J, the gap between germline ends came to 12 bases. This CDR3 comprises 15 residues. Looked up from germline, CDR1 is SGHRS and CDR2 is YFSETQ. CDR3 nucleotide sequence: TGCGCCAGCAGCCCTAACAGACCTAGCACAGATACGCAGTATTTT. Protein sequence: CASSPNRPSTDTQYF.

In this sample, this clonotype turned up many times. The chain employs TRBV7-8 and TRBJ2-5; 9 bases line up with TRBD1. CDR1 and CDR2 from the germline V gene are SGHVS and FQNEAQ. The CDR3 is 16 residues long. V was clipped by 5 bases and J by 5 bases; unmatched bases: 12. DNA of the CDR3: TGTGCCAGCAGCCCTCCCACAGGGGGCCTGGGTGAGACCCAGTACTTC. This gives the protein CASSPPTGGLGETQYF. Combining the CDR3 with reference TRBV7-8 and TRBJ2-5 gives the whole variable domain GAGVSQSPRYKVAKRGQDVALRCDPISGHVSLFWYQQALGQGPEFLTYFQNEAQLDKSGLPSDRFFAERPEGSVSTLKIQRTQQEDSAVYLCASSPPTGGLGETQYFGPGTRLLVL.